These 7 T cell receptor beta chains were sequenced from one sample in a study of blood T cell repertoires in COVID-19. The repertoire was sequenced with immunoSEQ multiplex PCR; TCRdb's copy has only in-frame clones and lacks some. The repertoire holds hundreds of thousands of clones, with around 89% as singletons. The specimen sequenced was PBMCs or T cells enriched from blood (not recorded which). The receptors shown here come from a woman in her 40s who had recovered from COVID-19.

This clone was counted once. This chain uses TRBV12-3 or TRBV12-4 with TRBJ2-3; TRBD2 might be the D (5 bases). This CDR3 has 12 residues. The germline V and J ends were trimmed by 8 bases and 3 bases, with 9 bases remaining between them. The CDR3 sequence is CASSLATDTQYF. DNA of the CDR3: TGTGCCAGCTCCCTAGCTACAGATACGCAGTATTTT.

J is TRBJ2-5 and V is TRBV6-5; D not resolved. Per germline, CDR1 MNHEY and CDR2 SVGAGI. Deletions cut 3 bases from V and 5 bases from J, with 13 bases between. The CDR3 spans 14 residues. The CDR3: CASSYYRSWETQYF. The CDR3 nucleotides are TGTGCCAGCAGTTATTATAGGAGTTGGGAGACCCAGTACTTC.

The rearrangement uses TRBV29-1 and TRBJ2-7, with 8 bases matching TRBD1. Germline CDR1 and CDR2: SQVTM and ANQGSEA. V dropped 0 bases and J dropped 6; count of bases not matched to a gene: 7. This CDR3 comprises 14 residues. The CDR3 nucleotides are TGCAGCGTTGAAGATCAGGACAGGGAGGCCGAGCAGTACTTC. Translation gives CSVEDQDREAEQYF.

The J gene is TRBJ1-3, the V gene TRBV7-2, with a possible D match to TRBD1 (5 bases). Germline V gene data show CDR1 as SGHTA and CDR2 as FQGNSA. The germline V and J ends were trimmed by 5 bases and 1 base, with 12 bases remaining between them. The CDR3 loop spans 15 amino acids. The CDR3, as DNA: TGTGCCAGCAGCGACAGACATTCTTCTGGAAACACCATATATTTT. This encodes CASSDRHSSGNTIYF.

The chain links TRBV6-5 to TRBJ2-1; D is perhaps TRBD1 (6 bases). From germline, CDR1 is MNHEY and CDR2 SVGAGI. This CDR3 has 13 amino acids. Trimming cost V 6 bases and J 6 bases, with 12 bases left between them. For the CDR3, the DNA is TGTGCCAGCAGCCAGGGGTACCGCAATGAGCAGTTCTTC. Translated: CASSQGYRNEQFF.

The rearrangement links TRBV7-6 to TRBJ2-5; 7 bases line up with TRBD1. This CDR3 is 15 amino acids long. Trimming at V came to 1 base and at J to 5 bases, leaving 7 bases not matched to a gene. Germline loops: CDR1 SGHVS, CDR2 FNYEAQ. CDR3 residues: CASSLEQGIGETQYF. DNA for the CDR3: TGTGCCAGCAGCTTAGAACAGGGGATAGGCGAGACCCAGTACTTC.

The V and J genes are TRBV24-1 and TRBJ2-1, with 9 positions matching TRBD2. Germline CDR1 reads KGHDR; CDR2 reads SFDVKD. J was trimmed by 10 bases and V by 0 bases; bases with no gene match: 12. This CDR3 spans 17 amino acids. The CDR3 bases are TGTGCCACCAGTGATTTGGGCCAGCGGGGGGTTGGGGCCGAGCAGTTCTTC. It yields the protein CATSDLGQRGVGAEQFF.